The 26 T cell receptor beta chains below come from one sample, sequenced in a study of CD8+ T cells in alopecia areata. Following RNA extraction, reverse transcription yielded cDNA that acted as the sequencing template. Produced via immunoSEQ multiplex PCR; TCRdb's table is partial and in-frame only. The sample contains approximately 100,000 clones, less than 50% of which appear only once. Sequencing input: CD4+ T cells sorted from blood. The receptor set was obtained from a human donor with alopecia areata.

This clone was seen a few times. As DNA, the CDR3 is TGCGCCAGCAGCCATGGACAGGGAAACTCCGTCCTGACTTTC. Protein product: CASSHGQGNSVLTF. This chain links TRBV5-1 with TRBJ2-6; TRBD1 agrees at 8 bases. This CDR3 contains 14 residues. Looked up from germline, CDR1 is SGHRS and CDR2 is YFSETQ. The V segment lost 4 bases and the J segment 12 bases; nucleotides outside the gene matches: 9.

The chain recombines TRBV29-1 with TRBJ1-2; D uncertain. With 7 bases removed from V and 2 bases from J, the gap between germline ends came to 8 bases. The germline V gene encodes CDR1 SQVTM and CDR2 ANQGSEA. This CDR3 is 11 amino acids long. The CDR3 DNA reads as TGCAGCGGGCAGGAGAACTATGGCTACACCTTC. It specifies CSGQENYGYTF.

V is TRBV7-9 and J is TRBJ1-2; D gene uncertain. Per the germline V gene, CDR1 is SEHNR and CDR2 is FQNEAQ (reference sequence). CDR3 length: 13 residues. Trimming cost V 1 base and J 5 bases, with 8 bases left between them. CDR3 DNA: TGTGCCAGCAGCTTAGATTCCGGGTATGGCTACACCTTC. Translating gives CASSLDSGYGYTF.

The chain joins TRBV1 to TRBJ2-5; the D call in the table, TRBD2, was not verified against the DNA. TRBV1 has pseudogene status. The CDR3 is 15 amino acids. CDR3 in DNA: TGCACCAGCAGCCCGAGCGGGGGGGCCCAAGAGACCCAGTACTTC. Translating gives CTSSPSGGAQETQYF.

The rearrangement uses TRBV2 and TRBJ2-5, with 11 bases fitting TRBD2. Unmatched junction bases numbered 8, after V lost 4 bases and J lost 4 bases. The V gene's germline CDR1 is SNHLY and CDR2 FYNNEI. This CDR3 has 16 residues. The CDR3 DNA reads TGTGCCAGCAGTGTCCGACTAGCGGGAAATGGAGAGACCCAGTACTTC. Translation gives CASSVRLAGNGETQYF. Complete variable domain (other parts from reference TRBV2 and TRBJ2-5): EPEVTQTPSHQVTQMGQEVILRCVPISNHLYFYWYRQILGQKVEFLVSFYNNEISEKSEIFDDQFSVERPDGSNFTLKIRSTKLEDSAMYFCASSVRLAGNGETQYFGPGTRLLVL.

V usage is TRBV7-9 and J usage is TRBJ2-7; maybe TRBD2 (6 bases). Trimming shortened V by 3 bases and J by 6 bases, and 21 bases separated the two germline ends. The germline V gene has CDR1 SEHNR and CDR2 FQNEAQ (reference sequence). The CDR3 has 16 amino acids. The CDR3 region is CASSFPNPGLGSEQYF. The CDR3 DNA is TGTGCCAGCAGCTTTCCAAACCCGGGACTCGGTAGCGAGCAGTACTTC.

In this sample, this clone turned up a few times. The CDR3 nucleotides read TGCGCCAGCAGCCAAATGATGTCTGGGTCCACTGAAGCTTTCTTT. This codes for CASSQMMSGSTEAFF. This rearrangement joins TRBV5-1 to TRBJ1-1; D not resolved. V was cut by 4 bases and J by 4 bases, with 17 bases left in between. The germline gives CDR1 SGHRS, CDR2 YFSETQ. The CDR3 spans 15 residues.

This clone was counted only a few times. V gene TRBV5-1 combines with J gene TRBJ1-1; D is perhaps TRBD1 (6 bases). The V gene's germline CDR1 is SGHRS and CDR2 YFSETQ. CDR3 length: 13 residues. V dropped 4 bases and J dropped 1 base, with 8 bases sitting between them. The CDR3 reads CASSKGGNTEAFF. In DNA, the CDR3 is TGCGCCAGCAGCAAAGGGGGGAACACTGAAGCTTTCTTT.

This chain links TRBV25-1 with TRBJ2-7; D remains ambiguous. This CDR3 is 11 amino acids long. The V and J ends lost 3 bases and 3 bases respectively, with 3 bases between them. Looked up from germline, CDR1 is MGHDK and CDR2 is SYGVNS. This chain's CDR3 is CASSDLYEQYF. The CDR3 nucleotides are TGTGCCAGCAGTGATCTCTACGAGCAGTACTTC.

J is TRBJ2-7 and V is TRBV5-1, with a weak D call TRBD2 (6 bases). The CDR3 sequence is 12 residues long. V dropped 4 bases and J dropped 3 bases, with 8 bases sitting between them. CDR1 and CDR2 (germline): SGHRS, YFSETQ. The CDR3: CASSQDYYEQYF. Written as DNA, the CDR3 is TGCGCCAGCAGCCAGGACTACTACGAGCAGTACTTC.

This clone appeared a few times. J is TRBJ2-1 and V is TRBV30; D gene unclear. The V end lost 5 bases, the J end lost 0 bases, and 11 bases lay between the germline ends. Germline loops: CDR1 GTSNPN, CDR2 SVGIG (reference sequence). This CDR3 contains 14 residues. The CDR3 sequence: CAWSDSFSYNEQFF. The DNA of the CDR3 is TGTGCCTGGTCTGACTCCTTCTCCTACAATGAGCAGTTCTTC.

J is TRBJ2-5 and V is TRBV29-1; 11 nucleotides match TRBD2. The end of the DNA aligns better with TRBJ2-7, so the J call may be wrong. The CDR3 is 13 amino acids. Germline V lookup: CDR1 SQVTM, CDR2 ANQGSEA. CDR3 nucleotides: TGCAGCGTTGTTAGCGGGGGGGCCTACGAGCAGTACTTC. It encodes CSVVSGGAYEQYF.

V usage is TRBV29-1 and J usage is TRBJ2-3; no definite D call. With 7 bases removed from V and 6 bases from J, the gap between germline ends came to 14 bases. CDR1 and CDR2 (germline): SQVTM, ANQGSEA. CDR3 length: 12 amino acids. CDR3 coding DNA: TGCAGCGGGGGATTAGTGGAGGATACGCAGTATTTT. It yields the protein CSGGLVEDTQYF.

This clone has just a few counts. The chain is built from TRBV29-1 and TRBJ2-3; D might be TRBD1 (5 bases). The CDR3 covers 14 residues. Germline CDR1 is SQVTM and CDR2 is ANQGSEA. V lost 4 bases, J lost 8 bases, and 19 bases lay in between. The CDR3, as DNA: TGCAGCGTTGGGGATAGGGGTGGAGAGCGTACGCAGTATTTT. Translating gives CSVGDRGGERTQYF.

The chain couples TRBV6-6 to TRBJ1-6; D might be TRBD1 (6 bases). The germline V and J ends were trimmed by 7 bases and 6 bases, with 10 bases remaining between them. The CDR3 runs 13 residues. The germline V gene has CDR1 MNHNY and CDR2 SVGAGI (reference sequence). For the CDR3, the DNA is TGTGCCAGCATGCAGGGGCGTAATTCACCCCTCCACTTT. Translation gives CASMQGRNSPLHF.

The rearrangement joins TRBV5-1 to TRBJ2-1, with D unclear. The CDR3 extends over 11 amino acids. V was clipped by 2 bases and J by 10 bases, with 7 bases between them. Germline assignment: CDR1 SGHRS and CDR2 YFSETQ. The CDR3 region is CASSLSGEQFF. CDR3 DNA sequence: TGCGCCAGCAGCTTATCTGGGGAGCAGTTCTTC.

CDR3 in amino acids: CASSLGQTQYF. The CDR3 DNA follows: TGTGCCAGCAGCTTGGGCCAGACCCAGTACTTC. The rearrangement links TRBV5-6 to TRBJ2-5; D call uncertain. Per germline, CDR1 SGHDT and CDR2 YYEEEE. The CDR3 consists of 11 residues. Between the trimmed V and J ends, which lost 0 bases and 6 bases, there was a span of 3 bases.

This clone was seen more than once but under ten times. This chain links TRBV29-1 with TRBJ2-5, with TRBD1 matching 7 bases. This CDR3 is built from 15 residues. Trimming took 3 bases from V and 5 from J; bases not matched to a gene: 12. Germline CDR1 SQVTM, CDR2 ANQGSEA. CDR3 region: CSVDVPTGFGETQYF. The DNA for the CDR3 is TGCAGCGTTGACGTACCGACAGGGTTCGGGGAGACCCAGTACTTC.

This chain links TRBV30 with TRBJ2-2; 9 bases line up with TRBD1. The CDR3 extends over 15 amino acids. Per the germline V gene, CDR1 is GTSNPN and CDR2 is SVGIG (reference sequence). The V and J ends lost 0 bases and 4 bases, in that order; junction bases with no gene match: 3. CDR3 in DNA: TGTGCCTGGAGTGTCCCGGACAGGGGCACCGGGGAGCTGTTTTTT. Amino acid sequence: CAWSVPDRGTGELFF. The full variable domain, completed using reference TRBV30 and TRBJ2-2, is SQTIHQWPATLVQPVGSPLSLECTVEGTSNPNLYWYRQAAGRGLQLLFYSVGIGQISSEVPQNLSASRPQDRQFILSSKKLLLSDSGFYLCAWSVPDRGTGELFFGEGSRLTVL.

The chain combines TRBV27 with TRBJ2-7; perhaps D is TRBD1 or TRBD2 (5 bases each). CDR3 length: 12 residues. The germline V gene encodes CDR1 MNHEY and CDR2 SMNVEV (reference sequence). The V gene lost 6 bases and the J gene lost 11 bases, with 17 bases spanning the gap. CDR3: CASRARPGLEYF. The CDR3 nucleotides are TGTGCCAGCAGGGCAAGGCCGGGGCTGGAGTACTTC.

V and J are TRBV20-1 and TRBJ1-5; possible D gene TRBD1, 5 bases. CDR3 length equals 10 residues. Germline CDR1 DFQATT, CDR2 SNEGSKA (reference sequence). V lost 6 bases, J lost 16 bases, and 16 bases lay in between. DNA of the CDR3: TGCAGTGCAACAGAGGGGCAGACACATTTT. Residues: CSATEGQTHF.

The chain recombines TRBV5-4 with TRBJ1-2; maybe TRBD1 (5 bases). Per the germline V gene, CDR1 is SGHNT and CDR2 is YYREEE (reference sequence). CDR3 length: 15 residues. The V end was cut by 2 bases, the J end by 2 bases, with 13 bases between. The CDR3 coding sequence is TGTGCCAGCAGCTTTGAGTTTTGGGGGAACTATGGCTACACCTTC. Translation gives CASSFEFWGNYGYTF.

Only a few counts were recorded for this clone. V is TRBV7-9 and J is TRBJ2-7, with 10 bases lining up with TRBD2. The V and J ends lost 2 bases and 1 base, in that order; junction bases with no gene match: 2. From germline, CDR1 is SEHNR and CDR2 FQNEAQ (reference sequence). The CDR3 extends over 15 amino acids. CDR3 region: CASSLTSGESYEQYF. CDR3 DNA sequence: TGTGCCAGCAGCTTAACTAGCGGGGAATCCTACGAGCAGTACTTC.

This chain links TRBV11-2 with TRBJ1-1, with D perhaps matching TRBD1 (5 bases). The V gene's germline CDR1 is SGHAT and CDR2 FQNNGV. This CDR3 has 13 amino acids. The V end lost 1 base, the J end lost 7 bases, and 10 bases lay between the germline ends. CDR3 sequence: CASSLGGRVEAFF. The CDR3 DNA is TGTGCCAGCAGCTTAGGGGGGAGGGTTGAAGCTTTCTTT.

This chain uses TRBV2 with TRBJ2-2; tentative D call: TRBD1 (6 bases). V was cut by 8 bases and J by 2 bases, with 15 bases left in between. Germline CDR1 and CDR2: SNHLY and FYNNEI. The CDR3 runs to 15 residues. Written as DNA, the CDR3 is TGTGCCAGCTCGTTGGACAGCCTTAACACCGGGGAGCTGTTTTTT. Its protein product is CASSLDSLNTGELFF.

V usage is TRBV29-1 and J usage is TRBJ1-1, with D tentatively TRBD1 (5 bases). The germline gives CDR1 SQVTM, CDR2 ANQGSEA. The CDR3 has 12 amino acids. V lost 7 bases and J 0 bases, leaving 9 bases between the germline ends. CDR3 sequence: CSGAGMNTEAFF. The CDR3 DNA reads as TGCAGCGGCGCAGGGATGAACACTGAAGCTTTCTTT.